A single sample gave rise to the 18 T cell receptor beta chains below, sequenced in a study of blood T cell repertoires in COVID-19. Only in-frame clones appear in the TCRdb table, and some are missing; sequencing was by immunoSEQ multiplex PCR. The table records roughly 180,000 clones, about 82% of them present only once. The sequenced material came from PBMCs or T cells enriched from blood (not recorded which). The receptors stem from a woman aged 25 to 39 who had recovered from COVID-19.

The V and J genes are TRBV7-3 and TRBJ2-3; D is undetermined. Trimming removed 0 bases from V and 4 bases from J, with 14 bases in between. There are 16 residues in the CDR3. The V gene's germline CDR1 is SGHTA and CDR2 FQGTGA. The DNA of the CDR3 is TGTGCCAGCAGCTTAACTCGGCTAGTCAGTGCAGATACGCAGTATTTT. Protein sequence: CASSLTRLVSADTQYF. Based on the CDR3 plus reference TRBV7-3 and TRBJ2-3, the full variable domain is GAGVSQTPSNKVTEKGKYVELRCDPISGHTALYWYRQSLGQGPEFLIYFQGTGAADDSGLPNDRFFAVRPEGSVSTLKIQRTERGDSAVYLCASSLTRLVSADTQYFGPGTRLTVL.

This rearrangement joins TRBV6-5 to TRBJ2-7; 7 bases are shared with TRBD1. V trimming: 1 base; J trimming: 5 bases; junction bases outside the gene matches: 2. Looked up from germline, CDR1 is MNHEY and CDR2 is SVGAGI. The CDR3 length is 13 residues. The chain's CDR3 is CASSYLTGNEQYF. The CDR3 nucleotides read TGTGCCAGCAGTTACTTGACAGGGAACGAGCAGTACTTC.

The chain carries TRBV9 and TRBJ1-3, with D possibly TRBD1 on 5 matching bases. This CDR3 spans 15 amino acids. The germline V and J ends were trimmed by 3 bases and 0 bases, with 10 bases remaining between them. CDR1 and CDR2 from the germline V gene are SGDLS and YYNGEE. The CDR3 here is CASSEQVSSGNTIYF. The CDR3 DNA reads TGTGCCAGCAGCGAACAGGTTAGCTCTGGAAACACCATATATTTT.

The genes are TRBV15 and TRBJ1-5; unclear D gene. The germline gives CDR1 LNHNV, CDR2 YYDKDF (reference sequence). The V gene lost 1 base and the J gene lost 1 base, with 5 bases spanning the gap. CDR3 length: 14 amino acids. For the CDR3, the DNA is TGTGCCACCAGCAGAGGACTAAGCAATCAGCCCCAGCATTTT. Protein: CATSRGLSNQPQHF.

The chain links TRBV6-1 to TRBJ2-3, with 8 bases identical to TRBD1. Trimming cost V 3 bases and J 0 bases; bases outside gene matches: 2. The CDR3 has 15 residues. Germline V CDR1 and CDR2: MNHNS, SASEGT. As DNA, the CDR3 is TGTGCCAGCAGTGATGGGACAGGTAGCACAGATACGCAGTATTTT. Translating gives CASSDGTGSTDTQYF.

This clone was detected only once. The chain recombines TRBV7-2 with TRBJ2-2; the D is unclear. Germline CDR1 reads SGHTA; CDR2 reads FQGNSA. Trimming took 1 base from V and 7 from J, leaving 7 bases between them. This CDR3 has 13 amino acids. The CDR3 loop is CASSLDYRGELFF. The CDR3 DNA reads TGTGCCAGCAGCTTAGATTATCGCGGGGAGCTGTTTTTT. Full variable domain (outside the CDR3, taken from reference TRBV7-2 and TRBJ2-2): GAGVSQSPSNKVTEKGKDVELRCDPISGHTALYWYRQSLGQGLEFLIYFQGNSAPDKSGLPSDRFSAERTGGSVSTLTIQRTQQEDSAVYLCASSLDYRGELFFGEGSRLTVL.

The chain links TRBV10-3 to TRBJ2-7, with 8 bases identical to TRBD2. This CDR3 region has 15 residues. V lost 7 bases to trimming and J lost 2 bases; unmatched junction nucleotides: 10. The V gene's germline CDR1 is ENHRY and CDR2 SYGVKD. The CDR3 here is CAITEPGLAPYEQYF. Here the CDR3 DNA reads TGTGCCATCACGGAGCCTGGACTAGCTCCCTACGAGCAGTACTTC.

The chain links TRBV14 to TRBJ2-1; weak D call: TRBD1 (6 bases). Germline V gene data show CDR1 as SGHDN and CDR2 as FVKESK. V shed 0 bases and J shed 3 bases, with 18 bases lying between them. The CDR3 runs to 18 residues. The CDR3 sequence: CASSQDLWGRGSYNEQFF. The CDR3 bases are TGTGCCAGCAGCCAAGATCTTTGGGGCAGGGGAAGCTACAATGAGCAGTTCTTC.

The J gene is TRBJ1-2, the V gene TRBV9, with 7 nucleotides matching TRBD1. CDR3 size: 13 residues. Trimming cost V 3 bases and J 8 bases; bases outside gene matches: 7. Germline V gene data show CDR1 as SGDLS and CDR2 as YYNGEE. The DNA of the CDR3 is TGTGCCAGCAGCGCGGAATCAGGGGGAGGCTACACCTTC. This translates into CASSAESGGGYTF. The whole variable domain, remainder taken from reference TRBV9 and TRBJ1-2, is DSGVTQTPKHLITATGQRVTLRCSPRSGDLSVYWYQQSLDQGLQFLIQYYNGEERAKGNILERFSAQQFPDLHSELNLSSLELGDSALYFCASSAESGGGYTFGSGTRLTVV.

This chain's CDR3 is CASSKTGDRRTPVRSGANVLTF. CDR3 DNA sequence: TGTGCCAGCAGTAAAACGGGCGACAGGAGGACCCCGGTACGTTCTGGGGCCAACGTCCTGACTTTC. The J gene is TRBJ2-6, the V gene TRBV21-1; the table calls TRBD1, which could not be checked here. TRBV21-1 is a recognized pseudogene. CDR3 length equals 22 residues.

This clone has only a few counts. The V gene is TRBV6-4, the J gene TRBJ2-1; D not resolved. Looked up from germline, CDR1 is MRHNA and CDR2 is SNTAGT. Trimming removed 0 bases from V and 8 bases from J, with 11 bases in between. CDR3 length: 14 residues. Written as DNA, the CDR3 is TGTGCCAGCAGTGACTCGAGTCGGGTGGATGAGCAGTTCTTC. Residues: CASSDSSRVDEQFF.

The chain recombines TRBV3-1 (or the pseudogene TRBV3-2) with TRBJ2-5; 8 bases match TRBD1. The germline V gene has CDR1 LGHDT and CDR2 YNNKEL (reference sequence). The V and J ends lost 0 bases and 3 bases, in that order; junction bases with no gene match: 6. The CDR3 has 16 residues. DNA for the CDR3: TGTGCCAGCAGCCAAGAAGTTGGACAGGGAGAAGAGACCCAGTACTTC. Residues: CASSQEVGQGEETQYF.

The rearrangement uses TRBV3-1 (or the pseudogene TRBV3-2) and TRBJ2-1, with 8 bases that match TRBD2. V was clipped by 3 bases and J by 8 bases; unmatched bases: 9. Looked up from germline, CDR1 is LGHDT and CDR2 is YNNKEL (reference sequence). CDR3 length: 15 residues. The DNA of the CDR3 is TGTGCCAGCAGCCATGAGGTAGCGGGAATAGATGAGCAGTTCTTC. Its translation: CASSHEVAGIDEQFF.

The DNA of the CDR3 is TGTGCCAGCAGTTTAGTGGGAGGGAATACTGAAGCTTTCTTT. Its translation is CASSLVGGNTEAFF. This chain connects TRBV28 to TRBJ1-1, with unresolved D. There are 14 residues in the CDR3. Germline V gene sequence: CDR1 MDHEN, CDR2 SYDVKM. Trimming removed 2 bases from V and 5 bases from J, with 12 bases in between.

The chain uses TRBV5-4 and TRBJ2-5, with 9 bases fitting TRBD2. V lost 5 bases to trimming and J lost 5 bases; unmatched junction nucleotides: 16. Per the germline V gene, CDR1 is SGHNT and CDR2 is YYREEE (reference sequence). The CDR3 runs 17 residues. For the CDR3, the DNA is TGTGCCAGCAGTTCTCCGGCTAGCGGGAACGGGGGGGAGACCCAGTACTTC. Protein sequence: CASSSPASGNGGETQYF.

The CDR3 nucleotides read TGCAGCCCTGTTATAGGAGGACCAAGCTCCTACAATGAGCAGTTCTTC. It encodes CSPVIGGPSSYNEQFF. The rearrangement links TRBV29-1 to TRBJ2-1, with D possibly matching TRBD2 (5 bases). Germline V gene data show CDR1 as SQVTM and CDR2 as ANQGSEA. This CDR3 comprises 16 residues. Deletions cut 8 bases from V and 0 bases from J, with 20 bases between.

The chain joins TRBV20-1 to TRBJ1-5; possibly TRBD1 for D (5 bases). Germline CDR1 is DFQATT and CDR2 is SNEGSKA (reference sequence). V dropped 3 bases and J dropped 3 bases, with 12 bases sitting between them. This CDR3 comprises 14 residues. CDR3: CSASPGGYNQPQHF. DNA of the CDR3: TGCAGTGCTAGTCCGGGGGGGTACAATCAGCCCCAGCATTTT.

This rearrangement joins TRBV5-5 to TRBJ2-3, with TRBD1 matching 7 bases. CDR1 is SGHKS, CDR2 YYEKEE, per germline (reference sequence). Germline trimming cut 7 bases from V and 2 bases from J; bases unmatched to any gene: 10. The length of the CDR3 is 15 residues. The CDR3 DNA reads TGTGCCAGCGCCATGACAGGGACCTACACAGATACGCAGTATTTT. It encodes CASAMTGTYTDTQYF.